The clone carrying this TCR beta chain was counted between two and nine times. Its antigen remains unknown. This record comes from a study of T-cell memory formation after mild COVID-19. Looking at the study overall: The two donors had largely donor-specific TCR clusters.

The CDR3 totals 13 residues. CDR1 is LGHNA and CDR2 is YSLEER in the germline V gene. The V and J ends lost 0 bases and 12 bases respectively, with 12 bases between them. Study-level findings and limits: Prior to infection, memory already included some responding clones, suggesting cross-reactive memory joined.

TCRdb re-called the 5' RACE reads with MiXCR, one entry per CDR3 protein. The table shows 250,000 to 300,000 distinct CDR3 sequences, with around 15% occurring only once. The genes are TRBV4-3 and TRBJ2-1; possible D gene TRBD1, 5 bases. The sequence came from a man between 18 and 29 years old who had mild COVID-19 (a few samples of this study predate the infection). Cell type and time point are not known. Source material: PBMCs or a T cell subset sorted from them (not recorded which). The CDR3 bases are TGCGCCAGCAGCCAAGAGTGGGGCCCCATGCAGTTCTTC. The encoded protein is CASSQEWGPMQFF.